This T cell receptor beta chain derives from a study of lymphopenia after photon versus proton radiotherapy (dated by TCRdb to about 2019). In terms of the full investigation: The study compared the immunological effects of photon versus proton radiation therapy in patients with gastrointestinal tumors who developed high-grade lymphopenia. The goal of the study was to describe how the two radiation modalities differ in their effects on the immune system. The approximately 20 patients in the cohort had gastrointestinal tumors, were treated with either photon or proton therapy, and subsequently developed lymphopenia. Study-level results and caveats: Among patients across the cohort who died, overall survival time showed an inverse correlation with a larger post-nadir drop in TCR diversity. During treatment, patients who received proton therapy stayed relatively stable, whereas patients who received photon therapy lost naive T cells and TCR diversity and gained effector/memory populations. The survival association was assessed only in patients who died, and the authors presented better survival with proton therapy as a possibility rather than a demonstrated result. After the lymphocyte count nadir, repertoires from photon-treated patients showed oligoclonal expansion, particularly of CD8+ Temra cells, and this expansion drove the decline in diversity.

Libraries were built with the immunoSEQ multiplex PCR assay. Deep sequencing of rearranged TCR beta loci, alongside multiparametric flow cytometry, was used to profile T cell repertoires. The table comes from immuneACCESS by way of TCRdb, which keeps in-frame sequences with V and J called. Part of the clones is missing from these tables; in studies checked, under half for an unresolved V gene and the rest for unknown reasons. Counted in this sample were tens of thousands of clones; around 90% of them appeared once. The ten largest clones represent about 3.1% of the sample. Remarks on this clone: It lacks a known antigen. Base qualities are not at hand, and no much larger clone is one base apart.

The CDR1 and CDR2 encoded by the germline V gene are SGDLS and YYNGEE. The CDR3 contains 13 residues, cysteine and phenylalanine counted. Only the CDR3 part of the read is kept: 39 bases, read in frame from the first base. V gives up 4 bases and J gives up 8 bases, and the segment between their germline ends measures 15 bases. The rearranged chain carries TRBV9 and TRBJ1-2; a tentative D match to TRBD1 spans 5 bases. The sequence was collected from a woman in her 70s with pancreatic cancer. Here the sequenced sample was peripheral blood, taken from a patient treated with photon-based radiotherapy. The CDR3 region has the sequence CASSSSGSSGYTF. The bases read TGTGCCAGCAGCTCCTCAGGGTCTAGCGGCTACACCTTC.